These T cell receptor beta chains were read from a single sample in a study of T cells in Graves' hyperthyroidism and ophthalmopathy. A single record per CDR3 protein comes from TCRdb applying MiXCR to the multiplex PCR reads. The sample records some 420,000 distinct CDR3 sequences, about 13% being singletons. Sequencing used blood. The receptors here all came from a young woman with Graves' hyperthyroidism. CDR3s include the opening cysteine and the closing phenylalanine or tryptophan. A D gene is named only where the DNA matches it firmly. For some rows the clone size is stated as once, few or many, or as a class when expanded; others skip it.

clone_size	v_call	j_call	d_call	cdr3_aa	cdr3_nt
medium-sized	TRBV30	TRBJ2-2	NA	CAWSTRDTGELFF	TGTGCCTGGAGTACCAGGGACACCGGGGAGCTGTTTTTT
many	TRBV12-3/TRBV12-4	TRBJ2-1	TRBD2	CASSLSSGRSDEQFF	TGTGCCAGCAGTTTATCTAGCGGGAGAAGTGATGAGCAGTTCTTC
many	TRBV28	TRBJ2-7	NA	CASSLPRYAPDSSYEQYF	TGTGCCAGCAGTCTACCGCGCTACGCCCCGGACAGCTCCTACGAGCAGTACTTC
NA	TRBV19	TRBJ1-5	NA	CASSNRDSNQPQHF	TGTGCCAGTAGTAACAGGGATAGCAATCAGCCCCAGCATTTT
many	TRBV28	TRBJ2-7	NA	CASSLSQRVSSYEQYF	TGTGCCAGCAGTTTATCCCAGCGGGTGAGCTCCTACGAGCAGTACTTC
many	TRBV11-2	TRBJ2-3	NA	CASGFRGATDTQYF	TGTGCCAGCGGTTTCCGCGGGGCCACAGATACGCAGTATTTT
many	TRBV20-1	TRBJ2-1	NA	CSARETGTPGLGEQFF	TGCAGTGCTAGGGAAACCGGGACCCCGGGGTTGGGTGAGCAGTTCTTC
many	TRBV27	TRBJ2-3	NA	CASSLSGGTTDTQYF	TGTGCCAGCAGTTTGTCCGGCGGGACCACAGATACGCAGTATTTT
many	TRBV7-9	TRBJ2-5	TRBD2	CASSLALAGEETQYF	TGTGCCAGCAGCTTAGCTCTAGCGGGAGAAGAGACCCAGTACTTC
many	TRBV6-1	TRBJ2-7	NA	CASRTVGSIYEQYF	TGTGCCAGCAGAACGGTAGGGTCCATCTACGAGCAGTACTTC
NA	TRBV7-9	TRBJ2-7	NA	CASSSDASEQYF	TGTGCCAGCAGCTCGGACGCTTCAGAGCAGTACTTC
few	TRBV5-6	TRBJ2-5	NA	CASDQISQETQYF	TGTGCCAGCGACCAGATTTCGCAAGAGACCCAGTACTTC
NA	TRBV6-1	TRBJ2-3	TRBD2	CASSERVAGYITDTQYF	TGTGCCAGCAGTGAACGGGTAGCGGGATATATCACAGATACGCAGTATTTT
many	TRBV7-3	TRBJ2-1	NA	CASSLMDSNNEQFF	TGTGCCAGCAGCTTAATGGACAGCAACAATGAGCAGTTCTTC
NA	TRBV20-1	TRBJ1-6	TRBD1	CSAEVSGTGPLRALHF	TGCAGTGCTGAGGTCTCCGGGACAGGGCCCCTTAGGGCCCTCCACTTT
NA	TRBV20-1	TRBJ2-7	NA	CSARDYGRYLYEQYF	TGCAGTGCTAGAGACTACGGGAGATACCTCTACGAGCAGTACTTC
few	TRBV7-6	TRBJ1-6	TRBD1	CASSSSGTGYFSPLHF	TGTGCCAGCAGCTCTTCCGGGACAGGGTATTTTTCACCCCTCCACTTT
few	TRBV29-1	TRBJ1-1	NA	CSVGLRDWSEAFF	TGCAGCGTTGGGCTCAGGGATTGGTCTGAAGCTTTCTTT
NA	TRBV20-1	TRBJ1-6	NA	CSARGTSNSPLHF	TGCAGTGCTAGGGGGACGAGTAATTCACCCCTCCACTTT
NA	TRBV7-9	TRBJ2-7	TRBD2	CASSQGGLTSGSHEQYF	TGTGCCAGCAGCCAAGGGGGATTGACTAGCGGGAGCCACGAGCAGTACTTC
many	TRBV11-1	TRBJ2-4	NA	CASSLESQTNIQYF	TGTGCCAGCAGCTTAGAGTCTCAGACAAACATTCAGTACTTC
many	TRBV3-1	TRBJ2-7	NA	CASSNRGYSYEQYF	TGTGCCAGCAGCAATAGGGGCTATTCCTACGAGCAGTACTTC
many	TRBV5-1	TRBJ1-6	NA	CASSLGSAGGRSPLHF	TGCGCCAGCAGCTTGGGATCCGCGGGGGGGCGATCACCCCTCCACTTT
many	TRBV28	TRBJ2-7	TRBD2	CASSPGTKQYF	TGTGCCAGCAGTCCCGGGACTAAGCAGTACTTC
NA	TRBV5-1	TRBJ2-1	NA	CASSLEWGARSSYPNNEQFF	TGCGCCAGCAGCCTAGAGTGGGGGGCTAGATCGTCCTACCCTAACAATGAGCAGTTCTTC
many	TRBV27	TRBJ2-1	TRBD2	CASMGGLNNEQFF	TGTGCCAGCATGGGGGGGTTAAACAATGAGCAGTTCTTC
many	TRBV28	TRBJ1-1	NA	CASIKFGTEAFF	TGTGCCAGCATCAAGTTCGGCACTGAAGCTTTCTTT
many	TRBV20-1	TRBJ1-6	NA	CSAREQDNSPLHF	TGCAGTGCTAGAGAACAGGATAATTCACCCCTCCACTTT
NA	TRBV7-2	TRBJ2-4	TRBD2	CASSLEWRGKNIQYF	TGTGCCAGCAGCTTAGAATGGCGGGGGAAAAACATTCAGTACTTC
many	TRBV7-8	TRBJ2-7	TRBD2	CASSLGRAGGPYEQYF	TGTGCCAGCAGCTTAGGAAGAGCGGGAGGTCCTTACGAGCAGTACTTC
many	TRBV27	TRBJ2-6	NA	CASSEGFFGANVLTF	TGTGCCAGCAGTGAGGGGTTCTTTGGGGCCAACGTCCTGACTTTC
many	TRBV3-1	TRBJ1-2	TRBD1	CASSQFDRGSSGYTF	TGTGCCAGCAGCCAATTCGACAGGGGATCCTCTGGCTACACCTTC
NA	TRBV4-2	TRBJ2-3	NA	CAISESSSDTQYF	TGTGCCATCAGTGAGTCGAGTTCAGATACGCAGTATTTT
NA	TRBV9	TRBJ1-4	NA	CASSVDPGNEKLFF	TGTGCCAGCAGCGTAGACCCGGGGAATGAAAAACTGTTTTTT
few	TRBV25-1	TRBJ2-5	NA	CASSESRVGETQYF	TGTGCCAGCAGTGAATCAAGAGTCGGAGAGACCCAGTACTTC
many	TRBV3-1	TRBJ1-1	NA	CASSQDGRPKEAFF	TGTGCCAGCAGCCAAGACGGCCGCCCCAAGGAAGCTTTCTTT
many	TRBV28	TRBJ1-2	NA	CASSPSFAVGYTF	TGTGCCAGCAGCCCATCTTTCGCGGTTGGCTACACCTTC
many	TRBV2	TRBJ2-7	NA	CASSEGGPREQYF	TGTGCCAGCAGTGAAGGGGGACCGCGAGAGCAGTACTTC
NA	TRBV7-9	TRBJ1-6	NA	CASSLSGGSPLHF	TGTGCCAGCAGCTTATCAGGAGGTTCACCCCTCCACTTT
NA	TRBV11-2	TRBJ1-5	NA	CASSLDPGYNQPQHF	TGTGCCAGCAGCTTAGACCCAGGCTACAATCAGCCCCAGCATTTT
many	TRBV6-1	TRBJ2-5	NA	CASSSSAPKETQYF	TGTGCCAGCAGTTCCTCCGCTCCGAAAGAGACCCAGTACTTC
many	TRBV27	TRBJ1-2	NA	CASTEDRSYGYTF	TGTGCCAGCACTGAAGACAGGAGCTATGGCTACACCTTC
many	TRBV6-1	TRBJ1-1	TRBD1	CASSEAGTVRNTEAFF	TGTGCCAGCAGTGAAGCAGGGACAGTTCGCAACACTGAAGCTTTCTTT
many	TRBV12-3/TRBV12-4	TRBJ1-2	NA	CASSKRTGSDGYTF	TGTGCCAGCAGCAAGAGGACCGGGTCTGATGGCTACACCTTC
NA	TRBV14	TRBJ1-6	NA	CASSQETANSPLHF	TGTGCCAGCAGCCAAGAGACAGCTAATTCACCCCTCCACTTT
NA	TRBV5-4	TRBJ2-5	TRBD2	CTSSLISGTRETQYF	TGTACCAGCAGCTTGATCAGCGGGACTAGAGAGACCCAGTACTTC